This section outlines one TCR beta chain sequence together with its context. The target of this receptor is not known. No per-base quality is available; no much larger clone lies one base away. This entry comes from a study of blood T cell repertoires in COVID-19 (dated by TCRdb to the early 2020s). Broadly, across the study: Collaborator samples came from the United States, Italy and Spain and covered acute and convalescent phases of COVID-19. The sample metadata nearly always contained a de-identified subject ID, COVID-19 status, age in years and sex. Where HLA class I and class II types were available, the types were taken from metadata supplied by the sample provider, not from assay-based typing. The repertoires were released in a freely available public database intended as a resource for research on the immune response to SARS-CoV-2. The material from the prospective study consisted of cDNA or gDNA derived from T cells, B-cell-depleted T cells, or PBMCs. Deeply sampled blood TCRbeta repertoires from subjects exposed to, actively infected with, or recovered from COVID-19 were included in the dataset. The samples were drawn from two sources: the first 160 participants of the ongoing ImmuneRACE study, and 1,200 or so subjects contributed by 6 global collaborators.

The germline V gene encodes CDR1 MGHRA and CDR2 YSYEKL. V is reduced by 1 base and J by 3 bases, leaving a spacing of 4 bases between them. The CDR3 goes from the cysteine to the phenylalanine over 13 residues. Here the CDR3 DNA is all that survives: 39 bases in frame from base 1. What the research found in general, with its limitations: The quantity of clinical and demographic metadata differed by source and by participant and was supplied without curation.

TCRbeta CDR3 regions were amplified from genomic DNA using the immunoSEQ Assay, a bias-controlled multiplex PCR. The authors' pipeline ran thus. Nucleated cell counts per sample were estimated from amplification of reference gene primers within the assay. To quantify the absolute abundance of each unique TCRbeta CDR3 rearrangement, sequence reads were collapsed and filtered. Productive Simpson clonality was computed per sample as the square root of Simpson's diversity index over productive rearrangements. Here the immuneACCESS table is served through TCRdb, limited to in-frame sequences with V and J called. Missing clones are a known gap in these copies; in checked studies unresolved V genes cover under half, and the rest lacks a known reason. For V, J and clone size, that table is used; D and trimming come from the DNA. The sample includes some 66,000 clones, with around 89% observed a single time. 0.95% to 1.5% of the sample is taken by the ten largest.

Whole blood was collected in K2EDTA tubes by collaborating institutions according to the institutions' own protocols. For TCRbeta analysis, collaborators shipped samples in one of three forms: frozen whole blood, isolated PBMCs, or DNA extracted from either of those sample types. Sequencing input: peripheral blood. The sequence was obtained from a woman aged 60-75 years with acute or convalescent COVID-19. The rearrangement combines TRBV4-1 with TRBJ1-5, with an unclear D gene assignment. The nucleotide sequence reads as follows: TGCGCCAGCAGCCAAGCCCTCAATCAGCCCCAGCATTTT. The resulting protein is CASSQALNQPQHF.